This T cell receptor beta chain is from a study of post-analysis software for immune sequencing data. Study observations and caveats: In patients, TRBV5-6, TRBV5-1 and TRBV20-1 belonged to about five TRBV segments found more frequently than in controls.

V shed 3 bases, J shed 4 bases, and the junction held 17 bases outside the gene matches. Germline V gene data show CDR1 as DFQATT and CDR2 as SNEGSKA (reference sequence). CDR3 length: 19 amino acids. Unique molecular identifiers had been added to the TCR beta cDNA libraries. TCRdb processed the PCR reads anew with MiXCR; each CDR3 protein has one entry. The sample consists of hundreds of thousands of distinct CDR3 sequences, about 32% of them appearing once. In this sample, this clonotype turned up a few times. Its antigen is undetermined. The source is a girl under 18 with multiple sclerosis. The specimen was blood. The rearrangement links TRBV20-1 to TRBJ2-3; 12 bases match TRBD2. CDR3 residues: CSASFPSGGALPLADTQYF. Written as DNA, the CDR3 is TGCAGTGCTAGTTTTCCTAGCGGGGGGGCCCTCCCCCTGGCAGATACGCAGTATTTT.